This T cell receptor beta chain was sequenced for a study of blood T cell repertoires in COVID-19. Study background: Sites across the United States, Italy and Spain contributed samples from acute and convalescent COVID-19.

Original analysis: Scientists estimated how many nucleated cells there were by amplifying reference gene primers. Sequencing used immunoSEQ multiplex PCR; TCRdb keeps in-frame clones, though not all of them. V and J calls and clone size are copied from that table; D and trimming were computed from the DNA. The sample includes a few hundred thousand clones, about nine tenths of them seen just once. CDR3 length: 16 amino acids. After removal of 6 bases from V and 1 base from J, the junction contained 8 bases not matched to a gene. From germline, CDR1 is MNHEY and CDR2 SMNVEV (reference sequence). The clonotype comes from a human donor in a cohort exposed to, infected with or recovered from COVID-19 (not recorded which). The donor label of this sample is uncertain. What was sequenced was PBMCs or T cells enriched from blood (not recorded which). The rearrangement uses TRBV27 and TRBJ2-2, with TRBD1 matching over 7 bases. CDR3 nucleotides: TGTGCCAGCAGCACACAGGGGTCGAAGAACACCGGGGAGCTGTTTTTT. Its protein product is CASSTQGSKNTGELFF.